This T cell receptor (beta chain) was documented in a study of shared clonotypes between healthy human individuals. Losses at the gene ends were 2 bases for V and 3 bases for J; bases not matched to a gene: 7. Germline CDR1 is SGHAT and CDR2 is FQNNGV. The CDR3 spans 17 residues. Here immunoSEQ multiplex PCR was the method, and the copy in TCRdb shows in-frame clones only, minus some. The table lists 2 million to 2.5 million clones, approximately 95% of them singletons. The receptor's source is a young man in good health. This chain connects TRBV11-2 to TRBJ2-6; 7 bases are shared with TRBD2. Sequenced input: naive CD4+ T cells sorted from blood. Subset noted: CD45RA+ positively selected. DNA for the CDR3: TGTGCCAGCAGCTTAATGTCTAGCGGTGGTGGGGCCAACGTCCTGACTTTC. Its protein is CASSLMSSGGGANVLTF.